The 11 T cell receptor beta chains in this list originate from one sample, sequenced in a study of blood T cell repertoires in COVID-19. Libraries were prepared by immunoSEQ multiplex PCR; TCRdb keeps only in-frame clonotypes and omits some of them. The table shows approximately 200,000 clones, with 80% to 90% occurring only once. The sequenced material came from PBMCs or T cells enriched from blood (not recorded which). The receptors come from a woman younger than 30 in a cohort exposed to, infected with or recovered from COVID-19 (not recorded which).

This clone is a singleton in its sample. V is TRBV27 and J is TRBJ2-5; TRBD2 agrees at 8 bases. The germline V gene has CDR1 MNHEY and CDR2 SMNVEV (reference sequence). Unmatched junction bases numbered 9, after V lost 2 bases and J lost 4 bases. The CDR3 contains 16 residues. DNA of the CDR3: TGTGCCAGCAGTTTAGGGTTTAGCGGGAAAGGAGAGACCCAGTACTTC. Amino acids: CASSLGFSGKGETQYF.

This chain joins TRBV18 and TRBJ2-5; 9 bases align to TRBD2. Germline CDR1 KGHSH, CDR2 LQKENI. The CDR3 sequence is 16 residues long. V dropped 1 base and J dropped 1; count of bases not matched to a gene: 4. CDR3 bases: TGTGCCAGCTCACCACTTAGCGGGAGTTTCCAAGAGACCCAGTACTTC. Its protein product is CASSPLSGSFQETQYF.

A remark on this clone: Other DNA sequences in the sample encode the same CDR3. The chain joins TRBV3-1 (or the pseudogene TRBV3-2) to TRBJ1-6; D not certain. In germline, CDR1 is LGHDT, CDR2 YNNKEL (reference sequence). V was shortened by 1 base and J by 10 bases, with 5 bases between the two germline ends. This CDR3 is 12 amino acids long. The CDR3 is CASSQGGSPLHF. The CDR3 coding sequence is TGTGCCAGCAGCCAAGGAGGATCACCCCTCCACTTT.

V usage is TRBV6-5 and J usage is TRBJ1-6, with D maybe TRBD1 (6 bases). Trimming took off 6 bases at V and 8 bases at J, with 14 bases between the two ends. CDR1 is MNHEY, CDR2 SVGAGI, per germline. The CDR3 spans 14 residues. The CDR3 region is CASSPRTAYSPLHF. Written as DNA, the CDR3 is TGTGCCAGCAGCCCCCGGACAGCCTATTCACCCCTCCACTTT.

DNA for the CDR3: TGTGCCAGCATTCCGGACAGGGGGGTCTATGGCTACACCTTC. This encodes CASIPDRGVYGYTF. J is TRBJ1-2 and V is TRBV2; 10 nucleotides line up with TRBD1. The germline V gene has CDR1 SNHLY and CDR2 FYNNEI. The CDR3 consists of 14 residues. V gave up 7 bases and J gave up 4 bases; unmatched junction bases: 6.

This chain joins TRBV6-4 and TRBJ2-1; 11 bases are shared with TRBD2. The CDR3 extends over 14 amino acids. The V gene end was trimmed by 2 bases and the J gene end by 6 bases; junction bases not matched to a gene: 0. CDR1 MRHNA and CDR2 SNTAGT come from the germline V gene. CDR3 DNA sequence: TGTGCCAGCAGTGACGGACTAGCGGGCAATGAGCAGTTCTTC. It specifies CASSDGLAGNEQFF.

The chain combines TRBV15 with TRBJ1-1; TRBD1 matches 7 bases. The germline gives CDR1 LNHNV, CDR2 YYDKDF (reference sequence). With 2 bases clipped from V and 10 bases from J, the junction kept 7 bases outside the gene matches. The CDR3 length is 13 residues. In nucleotides, the CDR3 is TGTGCCACCAGCAGAAGTGGACAGGAAACAGCTTTCTTT. As protein: CATSRSGQETAFF.

The V gene is TRBV5-4, the J gene TRBJ1-4, with no clear D. This CDR3 comprises 15 residues. Germline loops: CDR1 SGHNT, CDR2 YYREEE (reference sequence). Trimming cost V 0 bases and J 7 bases, with 13 bases left between them. The CDR3 sequence: CASSLGGAGPEKLFF. CDR3 coding DNA: TGTGCCAGCAGCTTGGGGGGAGCCGGGCCTGAAAAACTGTTTTTT.

This clone was detected many times. V is TRBV6-1 and J is TRBJ2-1, with 9 bases fitting TRBD2. Per germline, CDR1 MNHNS and CDR2 SASEGT. The CDR3 contains 15 residues. The trim removed 2 bases at V and 8 bases at J, leaving 7 bases unmatched. The CDR3: CASSEFLAGFYEQFF. Here the CDR3 DNA reads TGTGCCAGCAGTGAATTCCTAGCGGGATTTTATGAGCAGTTCTTC.

The rearrangement uses TRBV7-3 and TRBJ2-7; 8 bases map to TRBD2. CDR1 SGHTA and CDR2 FQGTGA come from the germline V gene. V shed 0 bases and J 2 bases; nucleotides not matched to a gene: 3. This CDR3 has 15 amino acids. Here the CDR3 reads CASSLTSSGAYEQYF. In DNA, the CDR3 is TGTGCCAGCAGCTTAACGAGTAGCGGGGCCTACGAGCAGTACTTC.

The rearrangement joins TRBV6-2 or TRBV6-3 to TRBJ2-1; possibly TRBD2 for D (5 bases). Trimming removed 6 bases from V and 9 bases from J, with 15 bases in between. The CDR3 is made up of 13 amino acids. Germline V gene sequence: CDR1 MNHEY, CDR2 SVGEGT. CDR3 sequence (DNA): TGTGCCAGCAGCCTGGAGGTAACCCTTGAGCAGTTCTTC. It is translated as CASSLEVTLEQFF.